The T cell receptor beta chain under discussion was sequenced for a study of cytomegalovirus exposure and HLA in healthy donors. Study-wide findings and caveats: Follow-up analysis seemed to connect common viral pathogens with several of the most significant clusters identified. An Asian-associated ancestry cluster reportedly showed fewer N-insertions than the approximately 630-donor mean in a later analysis.

J gave up 3 bases and V 2 bases, and 11 bases lay outside the gene matches. The CDR3 length is 18 residues. Germline assignment: CDR1 LNHDA and CDR2 SQIVND (reference sequence). As to this clone: Its antigen remains unknown.

The PCR used 60 Vbeta and 13 Jbeta primers. Method: immunoSEQ multiplex PCR; TCRdb's copy keeps in-frame clones and lacks some. Here the sample table reports some 180,000 clones. The chain uses TRBV19 and TRBJ1-1; TRBD1 aligns across 11 bases. The sample was PBMCs. This clonotype was sampled from a man aged 30 to 39 in good health and CMV-seronegative. For the CDR3, the DNA is TGTGCCAGTAGTATAACTCCGGGACAGGGGGTTGGGGACACTGAAGCTTTCTTT. Amino acids: CASSITPGQGVGDTEAFF.